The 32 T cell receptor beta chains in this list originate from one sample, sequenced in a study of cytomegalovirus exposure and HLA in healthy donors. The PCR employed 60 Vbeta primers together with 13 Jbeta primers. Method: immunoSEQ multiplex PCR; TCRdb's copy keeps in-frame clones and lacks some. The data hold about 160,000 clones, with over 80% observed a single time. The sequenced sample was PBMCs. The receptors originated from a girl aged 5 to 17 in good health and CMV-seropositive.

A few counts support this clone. Here the CDR3 reads CSAGIEKLFF. In DNA form, the CDR3 reads TGCAGTGCCGGTATTGAAAAACTGTTTTTT. The chain is built from TRBV20-1 and TRBJ1-4, with D unresolved. Per the germline V gene, CDR1 is DFQATT and CDR2 is SNEGSKA (reference sequence). With 6 bases removed from V and 7 bases from J, the gap between germline ends came to 6 bases. The CDR3 is 10 amino acids.

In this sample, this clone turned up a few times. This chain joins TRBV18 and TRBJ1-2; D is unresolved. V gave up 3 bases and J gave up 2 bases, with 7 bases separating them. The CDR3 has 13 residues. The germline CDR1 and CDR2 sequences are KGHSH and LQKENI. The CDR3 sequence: CASSPELNYGYTF. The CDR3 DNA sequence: TGTGCCAGCTCACCCGAGCTGAACTATGGCTACACCTTC.

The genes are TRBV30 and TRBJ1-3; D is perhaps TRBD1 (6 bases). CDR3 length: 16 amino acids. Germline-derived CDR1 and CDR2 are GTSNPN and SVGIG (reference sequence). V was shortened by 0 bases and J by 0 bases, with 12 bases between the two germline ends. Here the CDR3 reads CAWSVARGGSGNTIYF. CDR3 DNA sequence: TGTGCCTGGAGTGTAGCCAGGGGTGGCTCTGGAAACACCATATATTTT.

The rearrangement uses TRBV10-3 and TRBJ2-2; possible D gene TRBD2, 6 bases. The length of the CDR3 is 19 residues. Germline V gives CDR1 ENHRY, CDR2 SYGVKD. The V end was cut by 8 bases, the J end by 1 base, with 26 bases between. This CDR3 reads CAIGIPTLTVGGNTGELFF. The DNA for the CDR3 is TGTGCCATCGGAATCCCCACGCTCACAGTGGGGGGGAACACCGGGGAGCTGTTTTTT.

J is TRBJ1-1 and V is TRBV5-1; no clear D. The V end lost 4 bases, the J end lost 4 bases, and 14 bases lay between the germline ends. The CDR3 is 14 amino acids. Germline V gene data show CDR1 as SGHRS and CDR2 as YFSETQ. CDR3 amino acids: CASSRGVSGTEAFF. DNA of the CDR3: TGCGCCAGCAGCCGCGGGGTTTCGGGCACTGAAGCTTTCTTT.

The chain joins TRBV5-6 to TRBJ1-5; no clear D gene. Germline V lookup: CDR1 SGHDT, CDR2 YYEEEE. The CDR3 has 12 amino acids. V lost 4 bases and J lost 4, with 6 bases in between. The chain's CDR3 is CASSVSNQPQHF. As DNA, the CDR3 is TGTGCCAGCAGCGTCAGTAATCAGCCCCAGCATTTT.

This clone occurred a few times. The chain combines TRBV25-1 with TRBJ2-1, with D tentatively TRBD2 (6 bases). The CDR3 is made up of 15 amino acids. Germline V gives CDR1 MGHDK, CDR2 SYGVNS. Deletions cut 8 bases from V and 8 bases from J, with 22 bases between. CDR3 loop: CASDRTGVEGHEQFF. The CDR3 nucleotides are TGTGCCAGCGACCGGACGGGAGTGGAGGGCCATGAGCAGTTCTTC.

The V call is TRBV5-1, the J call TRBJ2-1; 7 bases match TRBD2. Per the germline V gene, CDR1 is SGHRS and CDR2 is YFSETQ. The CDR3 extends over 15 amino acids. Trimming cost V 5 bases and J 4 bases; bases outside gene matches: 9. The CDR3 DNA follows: TGCGCCAGCAGTCTGGCGGGAGCTCGTTACAATGAGCAGTTCTTC. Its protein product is CASSLAGARYNEQFF.

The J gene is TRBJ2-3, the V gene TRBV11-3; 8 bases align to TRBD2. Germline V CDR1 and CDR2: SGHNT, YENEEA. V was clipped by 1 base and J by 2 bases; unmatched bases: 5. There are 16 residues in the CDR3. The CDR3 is CASSLAGTSDTDTQYF. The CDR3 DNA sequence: TGTGCCAGCAGCTTAGCCGGGACTAGTGACACAGATACGCAGTATTTT.

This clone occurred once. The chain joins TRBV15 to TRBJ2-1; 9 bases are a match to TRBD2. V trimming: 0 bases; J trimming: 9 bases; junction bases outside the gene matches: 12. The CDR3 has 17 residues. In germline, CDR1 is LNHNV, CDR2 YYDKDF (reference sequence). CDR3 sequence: CATSREPRGGLISEQFF. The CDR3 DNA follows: TGTGCCACCAGCAGAGAGCCGCGGGGGGGCCTAATCAGTGAGCAGTTCTTC.

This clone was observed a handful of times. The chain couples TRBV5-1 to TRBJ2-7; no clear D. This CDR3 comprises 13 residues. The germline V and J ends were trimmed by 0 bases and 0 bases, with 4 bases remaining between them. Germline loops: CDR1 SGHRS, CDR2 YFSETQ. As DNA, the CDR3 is TGCGCCAGCAGCTTGGACAACTCCTACGAGCAGTACTTC. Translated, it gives CASSLDNSYEQYF.

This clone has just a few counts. The CDR3 spells CASSRGLGNTEAFF. DNA of the CDR3: TGTGCCAGCAGTCGAGGTCTGGGGAACACTGAAGCTTTCTTT. The J gene is TRBJ1-1, the V gene TRBV27, with D uncertain. V was clipped by 5 bases and J by 1 base, with 11 bases between them. This CDR3 is built from 14 residues. Germline V gives CDR1 MNHEY, CDR2 SMNVEV (reference sequence).

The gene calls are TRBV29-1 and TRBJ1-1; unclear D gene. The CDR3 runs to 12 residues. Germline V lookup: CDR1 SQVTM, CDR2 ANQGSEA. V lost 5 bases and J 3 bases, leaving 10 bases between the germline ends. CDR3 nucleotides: TGCAGCGTTACTGGAGGCGACACTGAAGCTTTCTTT. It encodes CSVTGGDTEAFF.

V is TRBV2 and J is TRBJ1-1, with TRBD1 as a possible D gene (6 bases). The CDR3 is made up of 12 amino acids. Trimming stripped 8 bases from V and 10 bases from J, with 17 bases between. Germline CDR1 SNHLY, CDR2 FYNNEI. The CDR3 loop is CASLPDSRGAFF. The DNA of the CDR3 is TGTGCCAGCCTTCCGGACAGCCGAGGAGCTTTCTTT.

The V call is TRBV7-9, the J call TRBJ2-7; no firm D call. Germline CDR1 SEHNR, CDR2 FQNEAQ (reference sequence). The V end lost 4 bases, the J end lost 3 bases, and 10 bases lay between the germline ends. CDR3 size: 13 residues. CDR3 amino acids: CASSSGNYYEQYF. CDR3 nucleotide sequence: TGTGCCAGCAGCTCCGGAAACTACTACGAGCAGTACTTC.

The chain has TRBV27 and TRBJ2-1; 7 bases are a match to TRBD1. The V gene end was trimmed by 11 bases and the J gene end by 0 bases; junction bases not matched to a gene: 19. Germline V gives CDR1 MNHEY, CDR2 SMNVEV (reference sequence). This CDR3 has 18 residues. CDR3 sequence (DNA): TGTGCCTCCTGCCGTTGGACAGGAGGCTCTAGCTCCTACAATGAGCAGTTCTTC. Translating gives CASCRWTGGSSSYNEQFF.

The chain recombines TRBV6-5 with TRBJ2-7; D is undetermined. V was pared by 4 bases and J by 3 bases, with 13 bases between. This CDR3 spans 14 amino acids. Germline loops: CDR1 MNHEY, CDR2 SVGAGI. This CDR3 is CASSFLDGIYEQYF. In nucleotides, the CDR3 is TGTGCCAGCAGTTTCCTAGACGGTATCTACGAGCAGTACTTC.

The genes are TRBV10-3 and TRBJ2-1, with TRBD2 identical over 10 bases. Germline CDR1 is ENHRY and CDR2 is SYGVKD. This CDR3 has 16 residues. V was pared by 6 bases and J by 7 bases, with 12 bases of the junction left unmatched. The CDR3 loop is CAISLGASGGANEQFF. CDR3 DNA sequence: TGTGCCATCAGCTTGGGGGCGAGCGGGGGGGCGAATGAGCAGTTCTTC.

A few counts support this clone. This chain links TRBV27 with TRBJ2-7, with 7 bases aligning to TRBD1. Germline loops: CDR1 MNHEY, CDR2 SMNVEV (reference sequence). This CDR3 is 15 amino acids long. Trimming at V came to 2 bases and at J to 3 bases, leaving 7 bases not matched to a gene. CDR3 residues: CASSLPDRRSYEQYF. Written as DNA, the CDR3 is TGTGCCAGCAGTTTACCGGACAGGAGAAGCTACGAGCAGTACTTC.

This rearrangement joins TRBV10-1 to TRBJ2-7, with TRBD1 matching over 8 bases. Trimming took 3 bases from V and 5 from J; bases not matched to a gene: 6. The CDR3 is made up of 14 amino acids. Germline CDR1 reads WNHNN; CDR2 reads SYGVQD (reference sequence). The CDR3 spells CASSDQTGVNEQYF. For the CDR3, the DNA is TGCGCCAGCAGTGATCAGACAGGGGTCAACGAGCAGTACTTC.

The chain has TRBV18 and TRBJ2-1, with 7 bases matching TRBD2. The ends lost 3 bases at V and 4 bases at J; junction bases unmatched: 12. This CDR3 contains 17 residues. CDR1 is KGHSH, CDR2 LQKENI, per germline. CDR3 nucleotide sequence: TGTGCCAGCTCACCCCTACCCGGGGCGGGAGCTTACAATGAGCAGTTCTTC. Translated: CASSPLPGAGAYNEQFF.

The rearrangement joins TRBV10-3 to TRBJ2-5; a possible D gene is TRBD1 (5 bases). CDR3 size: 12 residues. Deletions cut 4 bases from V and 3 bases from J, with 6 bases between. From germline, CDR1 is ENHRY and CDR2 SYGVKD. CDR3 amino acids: CAISGQKETQYF. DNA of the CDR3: TGTGCCATCAGTGGACAGAAAGAGACCCAGTACTTC.

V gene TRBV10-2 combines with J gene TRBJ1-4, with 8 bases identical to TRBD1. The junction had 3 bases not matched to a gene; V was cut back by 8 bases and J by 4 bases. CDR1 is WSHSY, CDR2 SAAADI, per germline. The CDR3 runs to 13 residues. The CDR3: CASEGQDNEKLFF. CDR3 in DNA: TGCGCCAGCGAGGGACAGGATAATGAAAAACTGTTTTTT.

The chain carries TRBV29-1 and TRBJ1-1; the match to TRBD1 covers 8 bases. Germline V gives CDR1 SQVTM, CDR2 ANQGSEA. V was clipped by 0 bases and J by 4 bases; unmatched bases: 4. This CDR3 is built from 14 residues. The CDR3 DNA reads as TGCAGCGTTGAAGAACAGGGGGGGAGCACTGAAGCTTTCTTT. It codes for CSVEEQGGSTEAFF. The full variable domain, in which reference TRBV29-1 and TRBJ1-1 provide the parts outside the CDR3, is SAVISQKPSRDICQRGTSLTIQCQVDSQVTMMFWYRQQPGQSLTLIATANQGSEATYESGFVIDKFPISRPNLTFSTLTVSNMSPEDSSIYLCSVEEQGGSTEAFFGQGTRLTVV.

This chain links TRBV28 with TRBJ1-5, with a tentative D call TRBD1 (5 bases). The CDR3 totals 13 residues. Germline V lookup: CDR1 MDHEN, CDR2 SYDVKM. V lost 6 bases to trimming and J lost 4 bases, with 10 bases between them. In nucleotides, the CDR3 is TGTGCCAGCAGGCAGGGAATGAATCAGCCCCAGCATTTT. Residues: CASRQGMNQPQHF.

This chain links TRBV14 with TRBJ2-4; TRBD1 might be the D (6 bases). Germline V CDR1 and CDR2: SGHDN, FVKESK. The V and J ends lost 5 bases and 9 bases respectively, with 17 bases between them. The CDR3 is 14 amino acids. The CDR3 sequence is CASSSQGGLGIQYF. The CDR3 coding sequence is TGTGCCAGCAGCTCACAGGGTGGATTGGGCATTCAGTACTTC.

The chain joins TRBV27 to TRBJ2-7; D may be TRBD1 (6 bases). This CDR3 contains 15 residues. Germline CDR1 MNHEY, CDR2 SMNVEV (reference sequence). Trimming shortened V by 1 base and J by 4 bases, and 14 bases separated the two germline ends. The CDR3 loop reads CASSLYSGTQYEQYF. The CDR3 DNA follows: TGTGCCAGCAGTTTATACTCCGGGACACAATACGAGCAGTACTTC.

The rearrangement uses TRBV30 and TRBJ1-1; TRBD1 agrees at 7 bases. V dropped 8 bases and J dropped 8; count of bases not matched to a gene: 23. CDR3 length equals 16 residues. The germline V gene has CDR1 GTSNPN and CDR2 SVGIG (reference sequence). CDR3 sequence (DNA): TGTGCCAGGGACAGTTCGGTTGGATTTGGAAGATCAGAAGCTTTCTTT. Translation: CARDSSVGFGRSEAFF.

CDR3 nucleotides: TGCGCCAGCAGTCAGGGTACCGGTGAGCAGTTCTTC. As protein: CASSQGTGEQFF. The genes are TRBV10-2 and TRBJ2-1; D might be TRBD1 (5 bases). CDR1 WSHSY and CDR2 SAAADI come from the germline V gene. The CDR3 length is 12 residues. Trimming removed 5 bases from V and 9 bases from J, with 11 bases in between.

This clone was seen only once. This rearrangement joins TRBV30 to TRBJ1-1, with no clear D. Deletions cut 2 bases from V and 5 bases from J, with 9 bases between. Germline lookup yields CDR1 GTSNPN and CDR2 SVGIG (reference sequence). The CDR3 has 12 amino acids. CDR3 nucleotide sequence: TGTGCCTGGAGTAACAGCCGGACTGAAGCTTTCTTT. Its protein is CAWSNSRTEAFF.

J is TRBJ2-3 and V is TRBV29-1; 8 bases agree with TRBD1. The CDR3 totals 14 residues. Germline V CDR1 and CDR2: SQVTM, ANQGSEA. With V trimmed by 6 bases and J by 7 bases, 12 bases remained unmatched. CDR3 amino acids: CSVPGQGGVNTQYF. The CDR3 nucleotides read TGCAGCGTCCCAGGACAGGGAGGTGTGAATACGCAGTATTTT.

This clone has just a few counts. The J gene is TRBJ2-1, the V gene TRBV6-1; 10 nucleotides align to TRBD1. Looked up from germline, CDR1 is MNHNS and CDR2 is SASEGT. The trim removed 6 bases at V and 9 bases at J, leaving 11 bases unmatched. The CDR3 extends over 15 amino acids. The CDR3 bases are TGTGCCAGCAGCAAGGTCCCGGGACAGGGGACTGAGCAGTTCTTC. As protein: CASSKVPGQGTEQFF.